The entry below gives a single T cell receptor (beta chain) sequence along with its context. Method: immunoSEQ multiplex PCR; TCRdb's copy keeps in-frame clones and lacks some. The sample shows fewer than 150,000 clones, 70% to 90% of them seen only once. The data were obtained in a study of T cell responses to AZD1222 COVID-19 vaccine. Study-level information: Second-dose groups at about 4 or about 12 weeks were pooled.

The CDR3 has 12 amino acids. The germline V gene encodes CDR1 MDHEN and CDR2 SYDVKM. Trimming shortened V by 7 bases and J by 11 bases, and 17 bases separated the two germline ends. This chain joins TRBV28 and TRBJ1-1; TRBD1 might be the D (6 bases). The sequencing here drew on peripheral blood, taken on day 0 of AZD1222 vaccination. This sequence was found in an adult in good health. In DNA, the CDR3 is TGTGCCAGCACCACCCCTAGGGGGGACGCTTTCTTT. Its protein is CASTTPRGDAFF.